This TCR beta chain emerged from a study of blood T cell repertoires in COVID-19. Study summary: Donors in the United States, Italy and Spain gave samples during acute or convalescent COVID-19. Sample material is recorded as cDNA or gDNA derived from T cells, B-cell-depleted T cells, or PBMCs.

This clone was observed a few times. V was clipped by 4 bases and J by 3 bases, with 10 bases between them. The CDR3 contains 14 residues. CDR1 is LNHDA, CDR2 SQIVND, per germline (reference sequence). In Seattle, patients joined the study during active infection and were tracked longitudinally. In the original analysis: For nucleated cells, counts were estimated from reference gene primer amplification. Repertoires were generated with immunoSEQ multiplex PCR, while TCRdb's copy carries only in-frame clones and drops some. The V and J calls and clone size are taken from that table; D and trimming were inferred from the DNA. Among just over 350,000 clones listed, 65% to 90% were seen once.

This clonotype was obtained from a woman aged 55-70 years with COVID-19, enrolled during active disease. The rearrangement uses TRBV19 and TRBJ1-5, with D maybe TRBD1 (6 bases). Sequenced input: peripheral blood. The CDR3 is CASSTDSLNQPQHF. For the CDR3, the DNA is TGTGCCAGTAGTACGGACAGTCTCAATCAGCCCCAGCATTTT.